These 19 T cell receptor beta chains were all obtained from the same sample, sequenced in a study of T cell responses to AZD1222 COVID-19 vaccine. Sequenced by immunoSEQ multiplex PCR; TCRdb stores in-frame clones only, minus some. There are approximately 80,000 clones in the sample; 80% to 90% occur only once, and around 3.6% lies in the top ten. The source was peripheral blood, collected 28 days after the second AZD1222 dose. Receptor source: an adult who received the AZD1222 COVID-19 vaccine.

This chain links TRBV5-4 with TRBJ1-2, with D perhaps matching TRBD1 (5 bases). The ends were cut back, 1 base at V and 8 bases at J, with 15 bases in the middle. The CDR3 has 14 residues. Germline loops: CDR1 SGHNT, CDR2 YYREEE (reference sequence). The CDR3 DNA reads as TGTGCCAGCAGCTTGAGCAGGGAAGGAGGCGGCTACACCTTC. Its translation is CASSLSREGGGYTF.

The chain employs TRBV5-4 and TRBJ2-3, with 10 bases aligning to TRBD2. Unmatched junction bases numbered 8, after V lost 6 bases and J lost 4 bases. Germline assignment: CDR1 SGHNT and CDR2 YYREEE (reference sequence). This CDR3 has 15 residues. The CDR3 sequence is CASTQLAGRSDTQYF. CDR3 sequence (DNA): TGTGCCAGCACCCAACTAGCGGGGCGTTCAGATACGCAGTATTTT.

This chain connects TRBV10-1 to TRBJ2-2; D unresolved. V was trimmed by 6 bases and J by 2 bases, leaving 7 bases between them. The CDR3 is 13 residues long. Looked up from germline, CDR1 is WNHNN and CDR2 is SYGVQD (reference sequence). The CDR3 sequence: CASRARNTGELFF. The CDR3 region has the DNA TGCGCCAGCAGGGCTCGTAACACCGGGGAGCTGTTTTTT.

The chain has TRBV28 and TRBJ2-5; 7 nucleotides align to TRBD1. The ends lost 7 bases at V and 2 bases at J; junction bases unmatched: 4. Germline CDR1 MDHEN, CDR2 SYDVKM. There are 13 residues in the CDR3. CDR3 nucleotide sequence: TGTGCCAGCACCCAGACAGGGCAAGAGACCCAGTACTTC. This sequence encodes CASTQTGQETQYF.

The chain uses TRBV21-1 and TRBJ1-1. TRBV21-1 is listed as a pseudogene. The CDR3 length is 10 residues. The CDR3 region is CASRGVEAFF. In DNA, the CDR3 is TGTGCCAGCAGAGGAGTTGAAGCTTTCTTT.

The rearrangement uses TRBV6-1 and TRBJ2-3; TRBD2 matches 12 bases. V shed 2 bases and J 4 bases; nucleotides not matched to a gene: 1. The CDR3 runs 15 residues. Germline V gene sequence: CDR1 MNHNS, CDR2 SASEGT. The CDR3 nucleotides are TGTGCCAGCAGTGAACTAGCGGGGGGGCCAGATACGCAGTATTTT. It codes for CASSELAGGPDTQYF.

The chain employs TRBV5-4 and TRBJ2-7, with 11 bases lining up with TRBD2. This CDR3 comprises 15 residues. The germline V gene has CDR1 SGHNT and CDR2 YYREEE (reference sequence). Trimming removed 4 bases from V and 3 bases from J; junction bases left unmatched: 6. The DNA of the CDR3 is TGTGCCAGCAGCATCGGGACTAGCGGTTTCTACGAGCAGTACTTC. This sequence encodes CASSIGTSGFYEQYF.

This rearrangement joins TRBV18 to TRBJ2-4; 9 bases are a match to TRBD1. Trimming at V came to 0 bases and at J to 2 bases, leaving 2 bases not matched to a gene. Germline V gives CDR1 KGHSH, CDR2 LQKENI. The CDR3 totals 16 residues. This chain's CDR3 is CASSPPGQGTKNIQYF. The CDR3 DNA is TGTGCCAGCTCACCACCGGGACAGGGTACCAAAAACATTCAGTACTTC.

The CDR3 sequence is CASSVRTSGSYEQYF. Written as DNA, the CDR3 is TGTGCCAGCAGCGTCCGGACTAGCGGGTCCTACGAGCAGTACTTC. The chain couples TRBV3-1 (or the pseudogene TRBV3-2) to TRBJ2-7; 11 bases align to TRBD2. The J segment lost 1 base and the V segment lost 5 bases, leaving 4 bases of the junction unmatched. Germline V lookup: CDR1 LGHDT, CDR2 YNNKEL (reference sequence). The CDR3 runs 15 residues.

V gene TRBV18 combines with J gene TRBJ1-3, with D possibly matching TRBD1 (6 bases). The CDR3 is 16 amino acids. The germline CDR1 and CDR2 sequences are KGHSH and LQKENI. The V gene lost 2 bases and the J gene lost 0 bases, with 11 bases spanning the gap. This CDR3 reads CASSPNREPSGNTIYF. DNA for the CDR3: TGTGCCAGCTCACCAAACAGGGAACCCTCTGGAAACACCATATATTTT.

V usage is TRBV19 and J usage is TRBJ2-7, with 9 bases aligning to TRBD1. Germline lookup yields CDR1 LNHDA and CDR2 SQIVND (reference sequence). The CDR3 is made up of 15 amino acids. J was trimmed by 7 bases and V by 5 bases; bases with no gene match: 12. CDR3 protein: CASSSPRGQGPEQYF. The CDR3 DNA is TGTGCCAGTAGTTCCCCCCGAGGACAGGGGCCGGAGCAGTACTTC.

This chain links TRBV5-4 with TRBJ2-4; the D gene is possibly TRBD2 (6 bases). This CDR3 spans 16 amino acids. Trimming took off 4 bases at V and 0 bases at J, with 14 bases between the two ends. CDR1 and CDR2 from the germline V gene are SGHNT and YYREEE (reference sequence). The CDR3 loop reads CASSLRDSLAKNIQYF. CDR3 in DNA: TGTGCCAGCAGCCTAAGGGACTCTCTAGCCAAAAACATTCAGTACTTC.

This chain links TRBV28 with TRBJ1-5; D is ambiguous. V was cut by 1 base and J by 4 bases, with 2 bases left in between. Germline CDR1 reads MDHEN; CDR2 reads SYDVKM. The length of the CDR3 is 12 residues. CDR3: CASSLLNQPQHF. CDR3 DNA sequence: TGTGCCAGCAGTTTATTGAATCAGCCCCAGCATTTT.

The rearrangement joins TRBV27 to TRBJ1-2, with 7 bases matching TRBD1. V lost 2 bases, J lost 5 bases, and 11 bases stayed unmatched. Germline CDR1 reads MNHEY; CDR2 reads SMNVEV (reference sequence). There are 16 residues in the CDR3. The CDR3, as DNA: TGTGCCAGCAGTTTAGATCGGGGGGACAGACGTTATGGCTACACCTTC. This codes for CASSLDRGDRRYGYTF.

The V call is TRBV9, the J call TRBJ2-7; no reliable D call. V lost 0 bases and J lost 6, with 4 bases in between. This CDR3 spans 11 amino acids. Germline V gene sequence: CDR1 SGDLS, CDR2 YYNGEE. CDR3 residues: CASSVGREQYF. The CDR3 DNA reads as TGTGCCAGCAGCGTAGGTCGCGAGCAGTACTTC.

V usage is TRBV28 and J usage is TRBJ2-3; D is perhaps TRBD2 (6 bases). With 3 bases removed from V and 0 bases from J, the gap between germline ends came to 7 bases. The CDR3 is made up of 14 amino acids. Per the germline V gene, CDR1 is MDHEN and CDR2 is SYDVKM. The DNA of the CDR3 is TGTGCCAGCAGTTTGGGGGGAAGCACAGATACGCAGTATTTT. This codes for CASSLGGSTDTQYF.

V usage is TRBV20-1 and J usage is TRBJ1-5; D not resolved. Trimming took off 3 bases at V and 5 bases at J, with 20 bases between the two ends. Looked up from germline, CDR1 is DFQATT and CDR2 is SNEGSKA (reference sequence). The CDR3 extends over 16 amino acids. CDR3 sequence reads: CSASSIGPLGDQPQHF. CDR3 DNA: TGCAGTGCTAGTTCTATCGGTCCGCTGGGAGATCAGCCCCAGCATTTT.

This clone appeared once. The chain combines TRBV10-3 with TRBJ2-1; 8 positions agree with TRBD2. Looked up from germline, CDR1 is ENHRY and CDR2 is SYGVKD. The V gene end was trimmed by 11 bases and the J gene end by 2 bases; junction bases not matched to a gene: 8. This CDR3 is built from 14 residues. CDR3 residues: CASTSGMTYNEQFF. In nucleotides, the CDR3 is TGTGCCTCTACTAGCGGAATGACCTACAATGAGCAGTTCTTC.

V and J are TRBV15 and TRBJ1-1, with 10 positions matching TRBD1. CDR3 size: 16 residues. The junction had 5 bases not matched to a gene; V was cut back by 1 base and J by 3 bases. Germline-derived CDR1 and CDR2 are LNHNV and YYDKDF (reference sequence). This CDR3 reads CATSRGDRGADTEAFF. The CDR3 DNA reads as TGTGCCACCAGCAGAGGGGACAGGGGCGCGGACACTGAAGCTTTCTTT.